Below are 29 T cell receptor beta chains sequenced from a single sample in a study of a mutant IDH1 vaccine in newly diagnosed glioma. The protocol was immunoSEQ multiplex PCR, while the TCRdb copy is restricted to in-frame clones and leaves out a portion. Of roughly 86,000 clones in the sample, over 85% were seen once. Time point noted: week 47, end of study. What each vaccine dose contained was 300 ug of mutant IDH1 20-mer peptide, accompanied by topical imiquimod. No cognate antigen is known for these TCRs. Here the sequenced sample was PBMCs, taken from a glioma patient whose treatment included an IDH1 peptide vaccine. Source of these receptors: a woman aged 50 to 65 with glioma.

The gene calls are TRBV9 and TRBJ1-5; D uncertain. V lost 0 bases and J 4 bases, leaving 8 bases between the germline ends. CDR1 and CDR2 from the germline V gene are SGDLS and YYNGEE. The CDR3 loop spans 14 amino acids. In nucleotides, the CDR3 is TGTGCCAGCAGCGTAGGGACGGCGAATCAGCCCCAGCATTTT. This translates into CASSVGTANQPQHF.

V gene TRBV18 combines with J gene TRBJ2-3; no definite D call. The V gene's germline CDR1 is KGHSH and CDR2 LQKENI. This CDR3 is built from 16 residues. The V end was cut by 4 bases, the J end by 1 base, with 15 bases between. The CDR3, as DNA: TGTGCCAGCTCACGCAAACCCAATTTCGGCACAGATACGCAGTATTTT. It specifies CASSRKPNFGTDTQYF.

The gene calls are TRBV21-1 and TRBJ2-1; whether TRBD1, the table's D call, matches the DNA was not checked. TRBV21-1 is listed as a pseudogene. The CDR3 sequence is 17 residues long. In DNA, the CDR3 is TGTGCCAGCAGCAAAGACCCCCGGGACAGGGGGTTCAATGAGCAGTTCTTC. Protein: CASSKDPRDRGFNEQFF.

The chain uses TRBV28 and TRBJ2-6, with 8 positions matching TRBD1. CDR3 size: 18 residues. The germline gives CDR1 MDHEN, CDR2 SYDVKM. The V segment lost 2 bases and the J segment 2 bases; nucleotides outside the gene matches: 8. The CDR3 nucleotides read TGTGCCAGCAGTTTAGGGTGGACAGGGAACCCTGGGGCCAACGTCCTGACTTTC. This sequence encodes CASSLGWTGNPGANVLTF.

This clone was recorded only once. The chain has TRBV5-1 and TRBJ2-1; 7 bases map to TRBD2. The CDR3 spans 15 residues. The V segment lost 5 bases and the J segment 4 bases; nucleotides outside the gene matches: 9. The germline gives CDR1 SGHRS, CDR2 YFSETQ. CDR3 region: CASRLGLGYYNEQFF. CDR3 sequence (DNA): TGCGCCAGCAGACTTGGACTAGGTTATTACAATGAGCAGTTCTTC.

V is TRBV4-1 and J is TRBJ2-1; TRBD2 might be the D (6 bases). Trimming shortened V by 5 bases and J by 5 bases, and 16 bases separated the two germline ends. Germline V gene data show CDR1 as MGHRA and CDR2 as YSYEKL. This CDR3 spans 15 amino acids. CDR3 amino acids: CASSSGTSPNNEQFF. CDR3 coding DNA: TGCGCCAGCAGCTCCGGGACTTCCCCCAACAATGAGCAGTTCTTC.

The rearrangement links TRBV5-5 to TRBJ1-1, with D unresolved. The germline V gene has CDR1 SGHKS and CDR2 YYEKEE (reference sequence). V was cut by 0 bases and J by 0 bases, with 6 bases left in between. The CDR3 length is 14 residues. The CDR3 nucleotides are TGTGCCAGCAGCTTGGTACACATGAACACTGAAGCTTTCTTT. This translates into CASSLVHMNTEAFF.

The chain's CDR3 is CASSPRTGELFF. The DNA for the CDR3 is TGCGCCAGCAGCCCCCGGACCGGGGAGCTGTTTTTT. V and J are TRBV4-1 and TRBJ2-2, with D hard to call. V dropped 4 bases and J dropped 5 bases, with 5 bases sitting between them. Germline V CDR1 and CDR2: MGHRA, YSYEKL. The CDR3 runs to 12 residues.

The chain uses TRBV6-5 and TRBJ2-5; TRBD2 agrees at 11 bases. The V and J ends lost 0 bases and 9 bases, in that order; junction bases with no gene match: 9. The CDR3 runs to 16 residues. Germline values: CDR1 MNHEY, CDR2 SVGAGI. CDR3 residues: CASSYSGSGRAMSQYF. As DNA, the CDR3 is TGTGCCAGCAGTTACTCGGGTAGCGGGAGGGCCATGTCCCAGTACTTC.

The J gene is TRBJ1-4, the V gene TRBV15; D gene ambiguous. Between the trimmed V and J ends, which lost 1 base and 4 bases, there was a span of 16 bases. CDR1 is LNHNV and CDR2 is YYDKDF in the germline V gene (reference sequence). The CDR3 covers 17 residues. The CDR3 loop is CATSRVAHLEFNEKLFF. As DNA, the CDR3 is TGTGCCACCAGCAGAGTTGCCCATCTGGAGTTTAATGAAAAACTGTTTTTT.

This chain joins TRBV28 and TRBJ2-1; unclear D gene. The V end was cut by 10 bases, the J end by 0 bases, with 13 bases between. The CDR3 has 14 amino acids. Germline V gene data show CDR1 as MDHEN and CDR2 as SYDVKM. CDR3 in DNA: TGTGCCATCTCGGGTCCCAGCTCCTACAATGAGCAGTTCTTC. Protein: CAISGPSSYNEQFF. Full variable domain (rest looked up from reference TRBV28 and TRBJ2-1): DVKVTQSSRYLVKRTGEKVFLECVQDMDHENMFWYRQDPGLGLRLIYFSYDVKMKEKGDIPEGYSVSREKKERFSLILESASTNQTSMYLCAISGPSSYNEQFFGPGTRLTVL.

The J gene is TRBJ2-7, the V gene TRBV28; 8 bases agree with TRBD1. This CDR3 has 14 amino acids. The V and J ends lost 5 bases and 6 bases, in that order; junction bases with no gene match: 9. The V gene's germline CDR1 is MDHEN and CDR2 SYDVKM. CDR3 DNA sequence: TGTGCCAGCAGTCCGGGGGACAGGCCTGGCGAGCAGTACTTC. Protein product: CASSPGDRPGEQYF. Full variable domain (outside the CDR3, taken from reference TRBV28 and TRBJ2-7): DVKVTQSSRYLVKRTGEKVFLECVQDMDHENMFWYRQDPGLGLRLIYFSYDVKMKEKGDIPEGYSVSREKKERFSLILESASTNQTSMYLCASSPGDRPGEQYFGPGTRLTVT.

This clone was found a few times. This chain uses TRBV6-1 with TRBJ1-1, with D tentatively TRBD1 (5 bases). CDR3 length: 14 residues. The V and J ends lost 3 bases and 3 bases respectively, with 11 bases between them. Germline CDR1 reads MNHNS; CDR2 reads SASEGT. The CDR3 loop reads CASSEWGPDTEAFF. CDR3 DNA: TGTGCCAGCAGTGAGTGGGGCCCTGACACTGAAGCTTTCTTT.

In nucleotides, the CDR3 is TGCAGCGTAAGGACTAGCGGGGCTTACGAGCAGTACTTC. This sequence encodes CSVRTSGAYEQYF. This chain uses TRBV29-1 with TRBJ2-7; 12 bases are shared with TRBD2. The V gene end was trimmed by 6 bases and the J gene end by 4 bases; junction bases not matched to a gene: 4. The germline V gene encodes CDR1 SQVTM and CDR2 ANQGSEA. This CDR3 spans 13 amino acids.

This chain joins TRBV4-1 and TRBJ2-5, with 10 bases fitting TRBD2. The J call may be in error: the DNA end matches TRBJ2-7 better. The germline V gene has CDR1 MGHRA and CDR2 YSYEKL. This CDR3 region has 16 residues. This CDR3 is CASSHQGLASTYEQYF. The CDR3 region has the DNA TGCGCCAGCAGCCACCAGGGACTAGCGTCAACCTACGAGCAGTACTTC.

The chain recombines TRBV19 with TRBJ1-1; 8 positions match TRBD1. The CDR3 has 14 amino acids. Unmatched junction bases numbered 7, after V lost 7 bases and J lost 3 bases. Per the germline V gene, CDR1 is LNHDA and CDR2 is SQIVND (reference sequence). CDR3 DNA sequence: TGTGCCAGTACTTTACAGGGGGTAGACACTGAAGCTTTCTTT. It is translated as CASTLQGVDTEAFF.

The chain links TRBV27 to TRBJ2-6; 14 bases map to TRBD2. The CDR3 runs 18 residues. Germline CDR1 and CDR2: MNHEY and SMNVEV (reference sequence). Trimming cost V 5 bases and J 0 bases; bases outside gene matches: 3. CDR3 sequence reads: CASSQTSGRGSGANVLTF. The CDR3 DNA is TGTGCCAGCAGTCAGACTAGCGGGAGGGGCTCTGGGGCCAACGTCCTGACTTTC. Supplemented by reference TRBV27 and TRBJ2-6, the full variable domain reads EAQVTQNPRYLITVTGKKLTVTCSQNMNHEYMSWYRQDPGLGLRQIYYSMNVEVTDKGDVPEGYKVSRKEKRNFPLILESPSPNQTSLYFCASSQTSGRGSGANVLTFGAGSRLTVL.

The chain couples TRBV23-1 to TRBJ1-5; D gene ambiguous. TRBV23-1 is flagged as an ORF with uncertain function. This CDR3 comprises 16 residues. Deletions cut 4 bases from V and 0 bases from J, with 13 bases between. The CDR3 region has the DNA TGCGCCAGCAGTCCCCTCGAGGGCTATAGCAATCAGCCCCAGCATTTT. Its translation is CASSPLEGYSNQPQHF.

The V call is TRBV19, the J call TRBJ1-2; D unresolved. The germline V gene has CDR1 LNHDA and CDR2 SQIVND (reference sequence). The CDR3 spans 14 residues. The V gene lost 3 bases and the J gene lost 3 bases, with 11 bases spanning the gap. The CDR3 coding sequence is TGTGCCAGTAGTATCGGCAGCCCGTACTATGGCTACACCTTC. Its protein product is CASSIGSPYYGYTF.

V is TRBV20-1 and J is TRBJ2-7, with TRBD2 as a possible D gene (5 bases). The germline V gene encodes CDR1 DFQATT and CDR2 SNEGSKA (reference sequence). The length of the CDR3 is 11 residues. Written as DNA, the CDR3 is TGCAGCGGGATCCTCTCCTACGAGCAGTACTTC. This translates into CSGILSYEQYF.

The V and J genes are TRBV19 and TRBJ1-2, with TRBD1 as a possible D gene (5 bases). V lost 2 bases, J lost 7 bases, and 8 bases lay in between. The V gene's germline CDR1 is LNHDA and CDR2 SQIVND (reference sequence). The length of the CDR3 is 12 residues. The CDR3 nucleotides are TGTGCCAGTAGTATATGGGGCGGTGGCTACACCTTC. Its translation is CASSIWGGGYTF.

This chain joins TRBV5-1 and TRBJ1-5; D remains unclear. Germline values: CDR1 SGHRS, CDR2 YFSETQ. Trimming stripped 10 bases from V and 3 bases from J, with 2 bases between. The CDR3 consists of 9 residues. The CDR3 DNA is TGCGCCCACAATCAGCCCCAGCATTTT. Translated, it gives CAHNQPQHF.

The rearrangement uses TRBV27 and TRBJ2-5; D is undetermined. The tail of the sequence fits TRBJ2-7 better, so the J call may be wrong. The CDR3 has 13 amino acids. Germline CDR1 MNHEY, CDR2 SMNVEV (reference sequence). This CDR3 is CASSARTRGEQYF. The CDR3 DNA reads as TGTGCCAGCAGTGCCAGGACCCGAGGCGAGCAGTACTTC.

The gene calls are TRBV7-2 and TRBJ1-2; 11 bases match TRBD1. This CDR3 is 18 amino acids long. J was trimmed by 9 bases and V by 5 bases; bases with no gene match: 20. Per the germline V gene, CDR1 is SGHTA and CDR2 is FQGNSA. Here the CDR3 DNA reads TGTGCCAGCAGCCAACAGAGATATCTGGACAGGGGGCAACTTCGCTACACCTTC. Translation: CASSQQRYLDRGQLRYTF. Full variable domain (rest looked up from reference TRBV7-2 and TRBJ1-2): GAGVSQSPSNKVTEKGKDVELRCDPISGHTALYWYRQSLGQGLEFLIYFQGNSAPDKSGLPSDRFSAERTGGSVSTLTIQRTQQEDSAVYLCASSQQRYLDRGQLRYTFGSGTRLTVV.

This clone was recorded once. The gene calls are TRBV14 and TRBJ2-5, with 11 bases fitting TRBD2. Germline V lookup: CDR1 SGHDN, CDR2 FVKESK. V shed 4 bases and J 4 bases; nucleotides not matched to a gene: 2. The CDR3 is 14 residues long. The CDR3 sequence: CASSPTSGIETQYF. CDR3 bases: TGTGCCAGCAGCCCGACTAGCGGGATAGAGACCCAGTACTTC.

In this sample, this clone turned up once. The chain recombines TRBV4-1 with TRBJ2-4; D possibly uses TRBD1 or TRBD2 (5 bases each). Trimming pared 5 bases from V and 1 base from J, leaving 18 bases between. The CDR3 extends over 17 amino acids. The germline CDR1 and CDR2 sequences are MGHRA and YSYEKL. The CDR3 DNA follows: TGCGCCAGCAGCGGCAGAGAGGGGAGTGGGGCCAAAAACATTCAGTACTTC. Its protein product is CASSGREGSGAKNIQYF.

The chain uses TRBV7-2 and TRBJ1-5, with 7 bases matching TRBD1. J gave up 3 bases and V 3 bases, and 8 bases lay outside the gene matches. Germline CDR1 reads SGHTA; CDR2 reads FQGNSA. This CDR3 comprises 16 residues. The CDR3 sequence is CASSFLGQALNQPQHF. The CDR3, as DNA: TGTGCCAGCAGCTTCCTAGGACAGGCTCTCAATCAGCCCCAGCATTTT.

The V gene is TRBV10-2, the J gene TRBJ2-2, with 9 bases lining up with TRBD1. J lost 2 bases, V lost 6 bases, and 1 base had no gene match. The CDR3 covers 14 residues. Germline CDR1 is WSHSY and CDR2 is SAAADI. The CDR3 is CASRTGGNTGELFF. The CDR3 DNA follows: TGCGCCAGCAGGACAGGGGGAAACACCGGGGAGCTGTTTTTT.

This clone has only a few counts. The rearrangement links TRBV30 to TRBJ1-5; perhaps TRBD1 as D (6 bases). Trimming cost V 4 bases and J 4 bases, with 11 bases left between them. The V gene's germline CDR1 is GTSNPN and CDR2 SVGIG (reference sequence). This CDR3 contains 13 residues. The CDR3 reads CAWTTDSNQPQHF. CDR3 bases: TGTGCCTGGACTACGGACAGTAATCAGCCCCAGCATTTT.